These 4 T cell receptor beta chains came from one sample sequenced in a study of Tregs in tolerant kidney transplant recipients. Recipients received nonmyeloablative bone marrow transplants from related graft donors, with transient mixed chimerism. This table comes from immunoSEQ multiplex PCR, and its TCRdb copy is limited to in-frame clones, with some not included. The data show about 81,000 clones, roughly 90% seen once. The material sequenced was CD4+ T cells from blood (PBMCs), taken 24 months after the transplant. The receptors stem from a human patient who received a combined kidney and bone marrow transplant. A share of the T cells may be of graft donor origin.

The V call is TRBV28, the J call TRBJ2-6; D is ambiguous. Trimming removed 7 bases at V and 4 bases at J, with 14 bases between. Germline V gene sequence: CDR1 MDHEN, CDR2 SYDVKM. The CDR3 contains 15 residues. CDR3 sequence reads: CASIGLSTGANVLTF. CDR3 nucleotide sequence: TGTGCCAGCATCGGATTATCGACAGGGGCCAACGTCCTGACTTTC.

J is TRBJ2-1 and V is TRBV4-2; D remains unclear. Germline lookup yields CDR1 LGHNA and CDR2 YNFKEQ. V lost 3 bases to trimming and J lost 0 bases, with 15 bases between them. The CDR3 is made up of 17 amino acids. The CDR3 bases are TGTGCCAGCAGCCAGGAAGACTTCGCCGTCTCCTACAATGAGCAGTTCTTC. This encodes CASSQEDFAVSYNEQFF.

The genes are TRBV19 and TRBJ2-3; weak D call: TRBD1 (6 bases). CDR3 length: 17 amino acids. Trimming removed 1 base from V and 0 bases from J, with 14 bases in between. Germline CDR1 and CDR2: LNHDA and SQIVND (reference sequence). CDR3 sequence (DNA): TGTGCCAGTAGTATAGTTTCCAACAGGGCTAGCACAGATACGCAGTATTTT. Residues: CASSIVSNRASTDTQYF.

The chain combines TRBV10-3 with TRBJ1-3; 8 bases are shared with TRBD1. V shed 5 bases and J 0 bases; nucleotides not matched to a gene: 3. Looked up from germline, CDR1 is ENHRY and CDR2 is SYGVKD. The CDR3 consists of 15 residues. DNA for the CDR3: TGTGCCATCAGTTGGGACAGGACCTCTGGAAACACCATATATTTT. This translates into CAISWDRTSGNTIYF.